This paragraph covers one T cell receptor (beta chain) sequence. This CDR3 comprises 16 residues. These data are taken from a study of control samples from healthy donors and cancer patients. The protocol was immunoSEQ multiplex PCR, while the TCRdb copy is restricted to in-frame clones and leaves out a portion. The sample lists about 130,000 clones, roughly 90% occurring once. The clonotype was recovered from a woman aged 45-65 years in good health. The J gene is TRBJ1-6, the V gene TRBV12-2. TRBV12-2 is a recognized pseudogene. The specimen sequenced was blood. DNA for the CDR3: TGTGCAAGTCGCCTCAGTTGGGGTCTCGACAACTCACCCCTCCACTTT. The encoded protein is CASRLSWGLDNSPLHF.